Listed below are T cell receptor beta chains from one sample, sequenced in a study of radiotherapy plus CTLA-4 blockade in lung cancer. The table came from immunoSEQ multiplex PCR; TCRdb's copy has only in-frame clones and leaves some out. Among 9,500 to 15,000 clones, under 90% were seen once, and the ten largest hold 25% to 30%. This sample comprised peripheral blood, obtained from a patient treated with radiotherapy plus ipilimumab. The receptors originated from a human donor with non-small cell lung cancer that progressed on radiotherapy plus ipilimumab. CDR3s include the opening cysteine and the closing phenylalanine or tryptophan. The order of the fields is D gene, J gene, clone size, V gene, CDR3 DNA, CDR3 protein. The D gene is left open where the match is weak. Clone sizes are given selectively: once, few, many, or a class where the clone is expanded.

D: NA
J: TRBJ2-2
size: NA
V: TRBV2
DNA: TGTGCCAGCAAGGGCGGGGCTAACACCGGGGAGCTGTTTTTT
CDR3: CASKGGANTGELFF

D: NA
J: TRBJ1-3
size: NA
V: TRBV29-1
DNA: TGCAGCGTTGCACACATCTCTGGAAACACCATATATTTT
CDR3: CSVAHISGNTIYF

D: NA
J: TRBJ2-7
size: NA
V: TRBV15
DNA: TGTGCCACCAGCAGAGATTCGGGAAATTACGAGCAGTACTTC
CDR3: CATSRDSGNYEQYF

D: NA
J: TRBJ2-2
size: NA
V: TRBV29-1
DNA: TGCAGCGTTGAGGTTTTGGGGCCGAACACCGGGGAGCTGTTTTTT
CDR3: CSVEVLGPNTGELFF

D: TRBD2
J: TRBJ2-1
size: NA
V: TRBV18
DNA: TGTGCCAGCTCTCAACTAGCGGGGGGGGATGAGCAGTTCTTC
CDR3: CASSQLAGGDEQFF

D: TRBD2
J: TRBJ2-3
size: NA
V: TRBV6-4
DNA: TGTGCCAGCAGTGACTCCGCCGGGGGGGCCGCAGATACGCAGTATTTT
CDR3: CASSDSAGGAADTQYF

D: NA
J: TRBJ1-3
size: NA
V: TRBV11-2
DNA: TGTGCCAGCAGCTTAGACGTCGGCGGACCCTCTGGAAACACCATATATTTT
CDR3: CASSLDVGGPSGNTIYF

D: TRBD1
J: TRBJ1-5
size: large
V: TRBV9
DNA: TGTGCCAGCAGCGACCGGGACAGGGATCAGCCCCAGCATTTT
CDR3: CASSDRDRDQPQHF

D: NA
J: TRBJ1-5
size: NA
V: TRBV27
DNA: TGTGCCAGCAGGGAGGGGACCATTGGCAATCAGCCCCAGCATTTT
CDR3: CASREGTIGNQPQHF

D: NA
J: TRBJ2-1
size: NA
V: TRBV6-5
DNA: TGTGCCAGCACGGCGCCCTACAATGAGCAGTTCTTC
CDR3: CASTAPYNEQFF

D: TRBD1
J: TRBJ2-7
size: NA
V: TRBV19
DNA: TGTGCCAGTAGCCTTGGACAGGGGACCTACGAGCAGTACTTC
CDR3: CASSLGQGTYEQYF

D: TRBD2
J: TRBJ2-7
size: NA
V: TRBV7-2
DNA: TGTGCCAGCAGCCTACAGCGGGGGCCCTACGAGCAGTACTTC
CDR3: CASSLQRGPYEQYF

D: TRBD1
J: TRBJ2-7
size: NA
V: TRBV28
DNA: TGTGCCAGCAGTTTACTACAGGGGAATGAGAACGAGCAGTACTTC
CDR3: CASSLLQGNENEQYF

D: NA
J: TRBJ2-2
size: NA
V: TRBV6-1
DNA: TGTGCCAGCAAGCGGCAGAAGAACACCGGGGAGCTGTTTTTT
CDR3: CASKRQKNTGELFF

D: TRBD1
J: TRBJ2-6
size: NA
V: TRBV19
DNA: TGTGCCAGTAGTCCGGACAGGGCTGGGGCCAACGTCCTGACTTTC
CDR3: CASSPDRAGANVLTF

D: NA
J: TRBJ2-7
size: NA
V: TRBV7-8
DNA: TGTGCCAGCAGCTTAGCAACTACCTCCTACGAGCAGTACTTC
CDR3: CASSLATTSYEQYF

D: NA
J: TRBJ1-1
size: once
V: TRBV6-5
DNA: TGTGCCAGCAGTTACCTGGGGGCCACTGAAGCTTTCTTT
CDR3: CASSYLGATEAFF

D: NA
J: TRBJ1-1
size: NA
V: TRBV18
DNA: TGTGCCAGCTCACCTCGGGGAGGGGACACTGAAGCTTTCTTT
CDR3: CASSPRGGDTEAFF

D: TRBD1
J: TRBJ2-7
size: NA
V: TRBV15
DNA: TGTGCCACCAGCAGAGTAACAGGGGCCTCCTACGAGCAGTACTTC
CDR3: CATSRVTGASYEQYF

D: TRBD2
J: TRBJ2-3
size: once
V: TRBV6-5
DNA: TGTGCCAGCAGTTTCATGCCGGGACTAGGGGCAGATACGCAGTATTTT
CDR3: CASSFMPGLGADTQYF

D: TRBD2
J: TRBJ2-3
size: few
V: TRBV6-4
DNA: TGTGCCAGCAGTGACTCGAGCGGGGGCACAGATACGCAGTATTTT
CDR3: CASSDSSGGTDTQYF

D: NA
J: TRBJ2-2
size: NA
V: TRBV27
DNA: TGTGCCAGCAGTTTAGGGCAGAGCACCGGGGAGCTGTTTTTT
CDR3: CASSLGQSTGELFF

D: NA
J: TRBJ1-6
size: NA
V: TRBV2
DNA: TGTGCCAGCAGTGAGGCAGGGTACTCCTGGGCCAATAATTCACCCCTCCACTTT
CDR3: CASSEAGYSWANNSPLHF

D: NA
J: TRBJ2-3
size: NA
V: TRBV5-4
DNA: TGTGCCAGCACCCGAGGAGCTAGCACAGATACGCAGTATTTT
CDR3: CASTRGASTDTQYF

D: TRBD1
J: TRBJ1-1
size: NA
V: TRBV9
DNA: TGTGCCAGCAGCTTTAGTGGGACAGGGGCCACTGAAGCTTTCTTT
CDR3: CASSFSGTGATEAFF

D: TRBD2
J: TRBJ2-3
size: NA
V: TRBV5-4
DNA: TGTGCCAGCAGTTCCCTAGCGGGGGACACAGATACGCAGTATTTT
CDR3: CASSSLAGDTDTQYF

D: TRBD1
J: TRBJ2-1
size: few
V: TRBV10-3
DNA: TGTGCCATCAGGGCCACAGGGGGCCTGTACAATGAGCAGTTCTTC
CDR3: CAIRATGGLYNEQFF

D: NA
J: TRBJ2-4
size: NA
V: TRBV4-1
DNA: TGCGCCAGCAGCCAAGAAAGTGGAGCCAAAAACATTCAGTACTTC
CDR3: CASSQESGAKNIQYF

D: NA
J: TRBJ2-1
size: NA
V: TRBV7-2
DNA: TGTGCCAGCAGCCAGGTGGGGGTAGTTAACAATGAGCAGTTCTTC
CDR3: CASSQVGVVNNEQFF

D: NA
J: TRBJ2-3
size: once
V: TRBV7-3
DNA: TGTGCCAGCAGCACAGGGGGGGCCTTAGATACGCAGTATTTT
CDR3: CASSTGGALDTQYF

D: NA
J: TRBJ2-2
size: NA
V: TRBV7-6
DNA: TGTGCCAGCAGCCCGCGTTCGGGTTGGAACACCGGGGAGCTGTTTTTT
CDR3: CASSPRSGWNTGELFF

D: NA
J: TRBJ1-4
size: NA
V: TRBV5-1
DNA: TGCGCCAGCAGCTTGGGAGAGGGGCAAAAACTGTTTTTT
CDR3: CASSLGEGQKLFF

D: NA
J: TRBJ1-2
size: NA
V: TRBV19
DNA: TGTGCCAGTAGTGAACAGGGTGGGGGCTACACCTTC
CDR3: CASSEQGGGYTF

D: TRBD1
J: TRBJ2-5
size: NA
V: TRBV7-8
DNA: TGTGCCAGCACTACAGGGGGAGTAGAGACCCAGTACTTC
CDR3: CASTTGGVETQYF

D: TRBD2
J: TRBJ2-4
size: once
V: TRBV7-2
DNA: TGTGCCAGCAGCTTAGTTTCCGGGACTAGTCAAAACATTCAGTACTTC
CDR3: CASSLVSGTSQNIQYF

D: NA
J: TRBJ1-6
size: NA
V: TRBV2
DNA: TGTGCCAGCAGTGAAGGCTGGGGGCGCGAGAATTCACCCCTCCACTTT
CDR3: CASSEGWGRENSPLHF